Presented here are 30 T cell receptor beta chains from one specimen sequenced in a study of T-cell reconstitution after alpha-beta-depleted transplantation in children. Study-wide points: At one year after transplant, newly produced T cells mostly accounted for T-cell counts and diversity.

Their target antigens are unknown. As it was prepared, the TCRbeta library received unique molecular identifiers. TCRdb re-derived calls from the PCR reads in MiXCR, one entry per CDR3 protein. The sample lists some 300,000 distinct CDR3 sequences; almost 8% were seen once. This material consisted of peripheral blood, taken 360 days after TCRalphabeta/CD19-depleted stem cell transplant. All receptors come from a female patient aged 2 to 10 who had a stem cell transplant for Fanconi anemia, so the T cells may come from the graft donor.

The chain recombines TRBV18 with TRBJ1-1, with D hard to call. Germline V gene lookup returns CDR1 KGHSH and CDR2 LQKENI. Deletions cut 2 bases from V and 10 bases from J, with 14 bases between. CDR3 length: 13 amino acids. CDR3 sequence: CASSPEIGSGAFF. In nucleotides, the CDR3 is TGTGCCAGCTCACCAGAAATAGGTTCGGGAGCTTTCTTT.

This clonotype was seen only a few times. This sequence joins TRBV7-7 and TRBJ2-7; 9 positions match TRBD2. Germline V lookup: CDR1 SSHAT, CDR2 FNYEAQ (reference sequence). The length of the CDR3 is 17 residues. V was clipped by 5 bases and J by 6 bases; unmatched bases: 17. The CDR3 DNA reads as TGTGCCAGCAGCCTCAATCCGGGACTAGCATCTCGGGGCGAGCAGTACTTC. As protein: CASSLNPGLASRGEQYF.

This clonotype was recorded many times. This chain connects TRBV20-1 to TRBJ2-1; 7 bases fit TRBD2. J gave up 5 bases and V 1 base, and 5 bases lay outside the gene matches. The CDR3 is 14 residues long. Germline V gene lookup returns CDR1 DFQATT and CDR2 SNEGSKA (reference sequence). CDR3 nucleotides: TGCAGTGCTAGAGTGTGGGGGGGTAACAATGAGCAGTTCTTC. This codes for CSARVWGGNNEQFF.

The chain combines TRBV2 with TRBJ1-5; no clear D. Trimming pared 3 bases from V and 5 bases from J, leaving 8 bases between. The germline V gene has CDR1 SNHLY and CDR2 FYNNEI. The CDR3 has 13 amino acids. The CDR3 loop reads CASSEGGYQPQHF. CDR3 nucleotide sequence: TGTGCCAGCAGTGAGGGCGGTTATCAGCCCCAGCATTTT.

This clonotype was seen many times. The J gene is TRBJ2-5, the V gene TRBV12-3 or TRBV12-4; the D is unclear. V lost 3 bases and J lost 1, with 6 bases in between. This CDR3 is built from 13 residues. The CDR3: CASSFGVQETQYF. Here the CDR3 DNA reads TGTGCCAGCAGTTTTGGGGTCCAAGAGACCCAGTACTTC.

Ten or more counts support this clonotype. The CDR3: CATSDVPGQVESSTDTQYF. The DNA of the CDR3 is TGTGCCACCAGTGATGTCCCGGGACAGGTTGAATCTAGCACAGATACGCAGTATTTT. The chain links TRBV24-1 to TRBJ2-3, with 8 bases that match TRBD1. The V gene's germline CDR1 is KGHDR and CDR2 SFDVKD. The J segment lost 0 bases and the V segment lost 3 bases, leaving 13 bases of the junction unmatched. There are 19 residues in the CDR3.

The V call is TRBV4-3, the J call TRBJ1-3; 7 positions match TRBD1. This CDR3 contains 16 residues. J gave up 7 bases and V 1 base, and 10 bases lay outside the gene matches. The germline V gene has CDR1 LGHNA and CDR2 YSLEER. The chain's CDR3 is CASSQVGGGETNTIYF. The CDR3 coding sequence is TGCGCCAGCAGCCAAGTGGGAGGGGGCGAGACTAACACCATATATTTT.

There are a few counts of this clonotype. The V and J genes are TRBV28 and TRBJ2-4; D not resolved. V gave up 2 bases and J gave up 8 bases, with 13 bases separating them. Germline V gives CDR1 MDHEN, CDR2 SYDVKM. The CDR3 runs to 14 residues. CDR3 loop: CASSLDARPDIQYF. The CDR3 coding sequence is TGTGCCAGCAGTTTAGACGCGAGGCCTGACATTCAGTACTTC.

This clonotype was seen repeatedly, ten times or more. The chain joins TRBV12-3 or TRBV12-4 to TRBJ1-1, with unresolved D. CDR3 length: 11 amino acids. V lost 6 bases, J lost 7 bases, and 9 bases lay in between. The CDR3, as DNA: TGTGCCAGCAGCCCCCAGGATGAAGCTTTCTTT. As protein: CASSPQDEAFF.

This clonotype has at least ten counts. The rearrangement joins TRBV10-3 to TRBJ2-7, with 7 bases fitting TRBD1. The CDR3 contains 14 residues. V shed 4 bases and J 1 base; nucleotides not matched to a gene: 4. The V gene's germline CDR1 is ENHRY and CDR2 SYGVKD. CDR3: CAISVMTGSYEQYF. DNA for the CDR3: TGTGCCATCAGTGTAATGACAGGGTCCTACGAGCAGTACTTC.

This clonotype was seen a handful of times. The chain employs TRBV14 and TRBJ1-1; possible D gene TRBD1, 6 bases. The germline CDR1 and CDR2 sequences are SGHDN and FVKESK. V was shortened by 1 base and J by 3 bases, with 15 bases between the two germline ends. CDR3 length: 16 residues. In DNA form, the CDR3 reads TGTGCCAGCAGCCAAGGACAGGACCTTAGAGACACTGAAGCTTTCTTT. Its protein product is CASSQGQDLRDTEAFF.

In its sample, this clonotype was seen a few times. This chain links TRBV5-1 with TRBJ2-6; no clear D gene. Trimming removed 0 bases from V and 2 bases from J, with 6 bases in between. The CDR3 length is 15 residues. Germline V gives CDR1 SGHRS, CDR2 YFSETQ. CDR3 DNA sequence: TGCGCCAGCAGCTTGGGGTTAGCTGGGGCCAACGTCCTGACTTTC. Protein: CASSLGLAGANVLTF.

The table lists this clonotype with many counts. V gene TRBV10-3 combines with J gene TRBJ2-1; D remains unclear. V was pared by 3 bases and J by 0 bases, with 15 bases between. The germline V gene has CDR1 ENHRY and CDR2 SYGVKD. This CDR3 has 17 amino acids. CDR3 loop: CAISDPAIASSYNEQFF. DNA of the CDR3: TGTGCCATCAGTGATCCCGCGATTGCAAGCTCCTACAATGAGCAGTTCTTC.

This clonotype was counted between two and nine times. This chain uses TRBV20-1 with TRBJ1-1; 10 bases align to TRBD1. V lost 8 bases, J lost 2 bases, and 17 bases stayed unmatched. The CDR3 spans 17 residues. Germline V gene sequence: CDR1 DFQATT, CDR2 SNEGSKA (reference sequence). CDR3 DNA: TGCAGTCTGCTTGTGCCGGGACAGGGGAGGGCAAACACTGAAGCTTTCTTT. It yields the protein CSLLVPGQGRANTEAFF.

At least ten counts were recorded for this clonotype. The CDR3, as DNA: TGCTCTGCAGTGAATCGCGCAGGGCTCGAGCAGTACTTC. This translates into CSAVNRAGLEQYF. The chain couples TRBV20-1 to TRBJ2-7; TRBD1 is a possible D gene (5 bases). The V gene's germline CDR1 is DFQATT and CDR2 SNEGSKA (reference sequence). This CDR3 spans 13 amino acids.

This clonotype was counted many times. J is TRBJ2-5 and V is TRBV18, with TRBD2 identical over 9 bases. The CDR3 consists of 16 residues. V lost 3 bases, J lost 2 bases, and 7 bases stayed unmatched. CDR1 is KGHSH, CDR2 LQKENI, per germline. The CDR3 DNA sequence: TGTGCCAGCTCACCGACTAGCGGTTCGGGACAAGAGACCCAGTACTTC. It encodes CASSPTSGSGQETQYF.

This clonotype turned up a few times. The J gene is TRBJ1-1, the V gene TRBV20-1; D unclear. Between the trimmed V and J ends, which lost 6 bases and 5 bases, there was a span of 16 bases. Germline V CDR1 and CDR2: DFQATT, SNEGSKA (reference sequence). The CDR3 totals 13 residues. CDR3 sequence: CSARRAGETEAFF. Here the CDR3 DNA reads TGCAGTGCGAGAAGGGCAGGAGAAACTGAAGCTTTCTTT.

This clonotype was picked up a small number of times. The genes are TRBV10-3 and TRBJ1-2, with no clear D. Trimming cost V 0 bases and J 8 bases, with 13 bases left between them. Germline loops: CDR1 ENHRY, CDR2 SYGVKD. The CDR3 runs 14 residues. Here the CDR3 reads CAISESRGEGGYTF. In DNA, the CDR3 is TGTGCCATCAGTGAGTCCCGGGGTGAAGGGGGCTACACCTTC.

The chain employs TRBV12-3 or TRBV12-4 and TRBJ2-1; tentative D call: TRBD1 (6 bases). This CDR3 has 13 residues. The germline V and J ends were trimmed by 4 bases and 10 bases, with 14 bases remaining between them. CDR3 DNA: TGTGCCAGCAGTTCCTACTACGACAGGGAGCAGTTCTTC. Its translation is CASSSYYDREQFF.

The chain carries TRBV7-6 and TRBJ2-1, with D tentatively TRBD1 (6 bases). Trimming pared 1 base from V and 4 bases from J, leaving 17 bases between. The germline gives CDR1 SGHVS, CDR2 FNYEAQ. The CDR3 totals 17 residues. The chain's CDR3 is CASSLVQAGARYNEQFF. The CDR3 DNA reads TGTGCCAGCAGCTTAGTGCAGGCAGGGGCTCGATACAATGAGCAGTTCTTC.

At least ten counts were recorded for this clonotype. V and J are TRBV5-1 and TRBJ2-3, with D uncertain. From germline, CDR1 is SGHRS and CDR2 YFSETQ. There are 11 residues in the CDR3. Between the trimmed V and J ends, which lost 4 bases and 9 bases, there was a span of 9 bases. CDR3 region: CASSPGITQYF. CDR3 coding DNA: TGCGCCAGCAGCCCCGGAATCACGCAGTATTTT.

The rearrangement links TRBV6-2 or TRBV6-3 to TRBJ2-6; D not resolved. Trimming left V 0 bases short and J 1 base short, with 25 bases between. Germline CDR1 and CDR2: MNHEY and SVGEGT. The CDR3 extends over 22 amino acids. CDR3 in amino acids: CASSYSIVAVDYASSGANVLTF. In DNA, the CDR3 is TGTGCCAGCAGTTACTCGATCGTGGCAGTCGATTACGCCAGTTCTGGGGCCAACGTCCTGACTTTC.

This clonotype was counted many times. The V gene is TRBV27, the J gene TRBJ2-1, with D perhaps matching TRBD2 (6 bases). The germline V and J ends were trimmed by 7 bases and 8 bases, with 15 bases remaining between them. CDR3 size: 13 residues. Germline loops: CDR1 MNHEY, CDR2 SMNVEV (reference sequence). Here the CDR3 reads CASTPGLADEQFF. The CDR3 DNA follows: TGTGCCAGCACACCGGGCTTAGCGGATGAGCAGTTCTTC.

This clonotype turned up a few times. The gene calls are TRBV7-9 and TRBJ1-1; no clear D gene. The V gene's germline CDR1 is SEHNR and CDR2 FQNEAQ (reference sequence). The CDR3 length is 12 residues. V was clipped by 6 bases and J by 5 bases, with 10 bases between them. The CDR3, as DNA: TGTGCCAGCAGGGAAATAGAGACTGAAGCTTTCTTT. It codes for CASREIETEAFF.

V is TRBV18 and J is TRBJ2-3; 10 bases match TRBD1. The J segment lost 4 bases and the V segment lost 7 bases, leaving 5 bases of the junction unmatched. CDR3 length equals 14 residues. Looked up from germline, CDR1 is KGHSH and CDR2 is LQKENI. CDR3 sequence: CASLRDRGADTQYF. The CDR3, as DNA: TGTGCCAGCTTACGGGACAGGGGCGCAGATACGCAGTATTTT. Variable domain in full (rest from reference TRBV18 and TRBJ2-3): NAGVMQNPRHLVRRRGQEARLRCSPMKGHSHVYWYRQLPEEGLKFMVYLQKENIIDESGMPKERFSAEFPKEGPSILRIQQVVRGDSAAYFCASLRDRGADTQYFGPGTRLTVL.

This clonotype showed up many times. The chain recombines TRBV9 with TRBJ1-3, with D hard to call. V was clipped by 0 bases and J by 9 bases, with 16 bases between them. Germline V gene sequence: CDR1 SGDLS, CDR2 YYNGEE. There are 15 residues in the CDR3. The CDR3: CASSVGPGGLGTIYF. CDR3 nucleotide sequence: TGTGCCAGCAGCGTAGGTCCGGGCGGTCTGGGCACCATATATTTT.

Note on this clonotype: One end of the junction varies from germline; a read error may be responsible. The chain is built from TRBV3-1 and TRBJ1-1, with a possible D match to TRBD1 (5 bases). CDR1 is LGHDT and CDR2 is YNNKEL in the germline V gene (reference sequence). The CDR3 contains 15 residues. The CDR3 reads CASCQDGGTNTEAFF. CDR3 DNA sequence: TGTGCCAGCTGCCAAGATGGGGGGACGAACACTGAAGCTTTCTTT.

This clonotype was counted a few times. CDR3 residues: CASSQDRLASYNEQFF. For the CDR3, the DNA is TGTGCCAGCAGCCAAGATAGGCTAGCCTCCTACAATGAGCAGTTCTTC. The rearrangement links TRBV4-2 to TRBJ2-1, with D perhaps matching TRBD2 (5 bases). CDR1 and CDR2 from the germline V gene are LGHNA and YNFKEQ. This CDR3 contains 16 residues. V was clipped by 0 bases and J by 0 bases, with 9 bases between them.

This clonotype showed up many times. The chain joins TRBV24-1 to TRBJ2-1, with TRBD1 matching 9 bases. The CDR3 is 17 residues long. V trimming: 4 bases; J trimming: 8 bases; junction bases outside the gene matches: 14. The V gene's germline CDR1 is KGHDR and CDR2 SFDVKD. The CDR3 here is CATSDPRTGAVSDEQFF. The CDR3 region has the DNA TGTGCCACCAGTGACCCGCGGACAGGGGCCGTGAGCGATGAGCAGTTCTTC.

This clonotype was found a few times. This chain connects TRBV6-1 to TRBJ1-2; 9 nucleotides line up with TRBD1. The CDR3 is made up of 14 amino acids. The germline V gene has CDR1 MNHNS and CDR2 SASEGT. With V trimmed by 6 bases and J by 6 bases, 8 bases remained unmatched. The CDR3 DNA is TGTGCCAGCAGGAGAGGACAGGGGCCAGATGGCTACACCTTC. It specifies CASRRGQGPDGYTF.